This note documents a single T cell receptor beta chain sequence. The target antigen is unknown. This record comes from a study of cytomegalovirus exposure and HLA in healthy donors. Points from the study as a whole: Differences between HLA loci emerged in a later analysis of TCR association rates, with DRB1 most and HLA-C fewest.

The PCR had 60 Vbeta and 13 Jbeta primers. TCRdb keeps only in-frame clones here, not all; method: immunoSEQ multiplex PCR. Among some 120,000 clones, around 80% were seen once, and the ten largest hold approximately 3.1%. The receptor comes from a woman aged 18-30 years in good health and CMV-seropositive. The sequencing sample was made of PBMCs.

Here the CDR3 reads CASSLEGQGRFF. The CDR3, as DNA: TGCGCCAGCAGCTTGGAGGGACAGGGTAGGTTCTTC. This sequence joins TRBV5-1 and TRBJ2-1; 9 bases agree with TRBD1. The CDR3 contains 12 residues. The germline V gene encodes CDR1 SGHRS and CDR2 YFSETQ. Trimming took 0 bases from V and 15 from J; bases not matched to a gene: 4.